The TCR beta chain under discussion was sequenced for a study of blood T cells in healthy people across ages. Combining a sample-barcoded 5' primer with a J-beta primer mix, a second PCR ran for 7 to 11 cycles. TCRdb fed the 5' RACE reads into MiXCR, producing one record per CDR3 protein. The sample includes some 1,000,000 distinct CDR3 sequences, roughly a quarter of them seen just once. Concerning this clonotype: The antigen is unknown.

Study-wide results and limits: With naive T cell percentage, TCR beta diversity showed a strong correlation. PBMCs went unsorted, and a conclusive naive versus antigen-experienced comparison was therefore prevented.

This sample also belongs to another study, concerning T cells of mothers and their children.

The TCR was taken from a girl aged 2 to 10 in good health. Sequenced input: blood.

The CDR3 bases are TGTGCCAGCAGTTACCCTAACTCCGACAGGGATTGGTCCGGGGAGCTGTTTTTT. Protein product: CASSYPNSDRDWSGELFF. V usage is TRBV6-5 and J usage is TRBJ2-2; 7 bases are a match to TRBD1. From germline, CDR1 is MNHEY and CDR2 SVGAGI. CDR3 length equals 18 residues. The junction had 15 bases not matched to a gene; V was cut back by 2 bases and J by 6 bases.